The TCR beta chain under discussion was sequenced for a study of PD-L1 blockade in urothelial cancer. Across the study: Men with urothelial cancer arising in the bladder made up most of the 29 patients.

The CDR3 is 14 residues long. With V trimmed by 4 bases and J by 4 bases, 2 bases remained unmatched. Germline CDR1 and CDR2: MGHRA and YSYEKL. Clones were sequenced by immunoSEQ multiplex PCR, and TCRdb holds only the in-frame ones, with some missing. The sample includes 90,000 or so clones, nearly 90% of them seen just once. Sample time point: pretreatment peripheral blood. This chain links TRBV4-1 with TRBJ2-7, with 12 bases identical to TRBD2. The TCR comes from a man in his sixties with urothelial cancer. The material was PBMCs, obtained around atezolizumab (anti-PD-L1) treatment. CDR3 sequence: CASSLLAGGYEQYF. The DNA of the CDR3 is TGCGCCAGCAGCCTACTAGCGGGAGGTTACGAGCAGTACTTC.